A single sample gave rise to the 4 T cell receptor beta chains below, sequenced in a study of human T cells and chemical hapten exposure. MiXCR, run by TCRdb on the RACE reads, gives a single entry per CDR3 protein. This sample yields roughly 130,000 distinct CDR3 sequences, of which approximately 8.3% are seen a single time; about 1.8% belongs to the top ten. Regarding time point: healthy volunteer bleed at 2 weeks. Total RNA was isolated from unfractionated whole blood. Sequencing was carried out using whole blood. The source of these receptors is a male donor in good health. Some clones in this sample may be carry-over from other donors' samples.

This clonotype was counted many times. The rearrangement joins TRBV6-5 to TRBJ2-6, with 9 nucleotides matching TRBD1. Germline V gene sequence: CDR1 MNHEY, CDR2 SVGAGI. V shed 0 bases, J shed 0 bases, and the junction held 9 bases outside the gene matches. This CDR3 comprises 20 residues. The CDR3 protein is CASSYSGEGQGVSGANVLTF. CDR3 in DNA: TGTGCCAGCAGTTACTCGGGGGAGGGACAGGGTGTCTCTGGGGCCAACGTCCTGACTTTC.

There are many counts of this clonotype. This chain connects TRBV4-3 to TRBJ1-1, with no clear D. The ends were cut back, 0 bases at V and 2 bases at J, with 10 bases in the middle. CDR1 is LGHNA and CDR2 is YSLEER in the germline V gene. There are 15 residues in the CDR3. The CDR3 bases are TGCGCCAGCAGCCAAGAAGTTAGTCTAAACACTGAAGCTTTCTTT. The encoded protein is CASSQEVSLNTEAFF.

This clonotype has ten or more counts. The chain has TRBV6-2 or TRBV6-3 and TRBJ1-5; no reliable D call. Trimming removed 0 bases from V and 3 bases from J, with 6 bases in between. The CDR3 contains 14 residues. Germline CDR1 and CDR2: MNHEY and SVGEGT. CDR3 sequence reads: CASSYSTLNQPQHF. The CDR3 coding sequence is TGTGCCAGCAGTTACTCGACACTCAATCAGCCCCAGCATTTT.

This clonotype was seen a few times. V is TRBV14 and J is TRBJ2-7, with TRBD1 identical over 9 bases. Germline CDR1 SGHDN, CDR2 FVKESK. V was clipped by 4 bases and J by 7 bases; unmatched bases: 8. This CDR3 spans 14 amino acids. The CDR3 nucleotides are TGTGCCAGCAGCCGATCACAGGGGGCGAGGGAGCAGTACTTC. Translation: CASSRSQGAREQYF.